The rows below give T cell receptor beta chains drawn from one sample of a study of T cell changes during pregnancy in multiple sclerosis. Using immunoSEQ multiplex PCR, the repertoire was profiled, and TCRdb retains in-frame clones only, with some absent. The sample contains more than 85,000 clones, 94% of which appear only once. The input for sequencing was peripheral blood, taken before pregnancy. Source of these receptors: a female donor with multiple sclerosis, enrolled in a pregnancy study. Both conserved end residues are part of each CDR3. A D gene is named only where the DNA matches it firmly. Rows may omit the clone size; those that give it use once, few, many or a size class.

NA,TRBV6-6,NA,TRBJ1-5,CASTEGGSQPQHF,TGTGCCAGCACCGAAGGGGGTTCTCAGCCCCAGCATTTT
once,TRBV19,NA,TRBJ2-1,CASSISGANEQFF,TGTGCCAGTAGTATCTCGGGAGCGAATGAGCAGTTCTTC
NA,TRBV5-1,NA,TRBJ1-4,CASSFGPGEKLFF,TGCGCCAGCAGCTTCGGCCCAGGGGAAAAACTGTTTTTT
NA,TRBV11-2,TRBD1,TRBJ2-7,CASSPDGTGDYEQYF,TGTGCCAGCAGCCCCGACGGGACAGGAGACTACGAGCAGTACTTC
NA,TRBV5-6,NA,TRBJ2-5,CASSFGTYQETQYF,TGTGCCAGCAGCTTCGGGACTTACCAAGAGACCCAGTACTTC
NA,TRBV5-6,NA,TRBJ1-1,CASSFEGGRGRMNTEAFF,TGTGCCAGCAGCTTCGAAGGGGGAAGGGGACGAATGAACACTGAAGCTTTCTTT
NA,TRBV6-6,NA,TRBJ1-4,CASSPSTSDWAEKLFF,TGTGCCAGCAGCCCGTCGACATCGGACTGGGCTGAAAAACTGTTTTTT
few,TRBV19,NA,TRBJ1-5,CASSNLRLLSNQPQHF,TGTGCCAGTAGTAACCTCAGACTTCTTAGCAATCAGCCCCAGCATTTT
NA,TRBV7-2,NA,TRBJ2-7,CASGSDYPSDEQYF,TGTGCCAGCGGGTCGGACTACCCATCAGACGAGCAGTACTTC
once,TRBV19,TRBD2,TRBJ2-7,CASSPVAGAYEQYF,TGTGCCAGTAGCCCTGTAGCGGGAGCGTACGAGCAGTACTTC
once,TRBV11-3,NA,TRBJ2-3,CASSLYVSSDTQYF,TGTGCCAGCAGCTTATACGTTAGCTCAGATACGCAGTATTTT
NA,TRBV11-2,TRBD2,TRBJ2-7,CASRSLAGLYEQYF,TGTGCCAGCAGATCCCTAGCGGGCCTCTACGAGCAGTACTTC
NA,TRBV7-9,NA,TRBJ1-4,CASSPRGVANEKLFF,TGTGCCAGCAGCCCCCGGGGGGTGGCTAATGAAAAACTGTTTTTT
NA,TRBV2,TRBD2,TRBJ2-7,CASSLAGGSSYEQYF,TGTGCCAGCAGTTTAGCGGGAGGGAGCTCCTACGAGCAGTACTTC
NA,TRBV5-1,NA,TRBJ2-7,CASSLVQGHEQYF,TGCGCCAGCAGCTTGGTGCAGGGCCACGAGCAGTACTTC
NA,TRBV7-8,TRBD2,TRBJ2-5,CASSSTGTREETQYF,TGTGCCAGCAGCTCTACCGGGACTAGAGAAGAGACCCAGTACTTC
NA,TRBV10-3,NA,TRBJ2-1,CAISTQGDNEQFF,TGTGCCATCAGTACACAGGGAGACAATGAGCAGTTCTTC
NA,TRBV5-1,TRBD1,TRBJ2-5,CASSADRGQETQYF,TGCGCCAGCAGCGCCGACAGGGGTCAAGAGACCCAGTACTTC
NA,TRBV6-6,TRBD1,TRBJ1-1,CASSPYRGQLEAFF,TGTGCCAGCAGTCCCTATAGGGGACAGCTTGAAGCTTTCTTT
NA,TRBV10-3,TRBD1,TRBJ2-7,CATRDRAYEQYF,TGTGCCACCCGGGACAGAGCCTACGAGCAGTACTTC
NA,TRBV27,TRBD2,TRBJ2-2,CASSFTQLAGETGELFF,TGTGCCAGCAGTTTTACCCAACTAGCGGGAGAGACCGGGGAGCTGTTTTTT
NA,TRBV5-1,TRBD1,TRBJ1-3,CASSLSSGQGAGNTIYF,TGCGCCAGCAGCTTGTCCTCGGGACAGGGGGCTGGAAACACCATATATTTT
NA,TRBV2,NA,TRBJ2-1,CASREDISGDEQFF,TGTGCCAGCAGAGAGGACATCTCGGGGGATGAGCAGTTCTTC
NA,TRBV27,TRBD1,TRBJ1-2,CASSFADRGRTYGYTF,TGTGCCAGCAGTTTCGCTGACAGGGGGCGCACCTATGGCTACACCTTC
NA,TRBV5-1,TRBD1,TRBJ1-2,CASSFLDRGRLNYGYTF,TGCGCCAGCAGCTTCCTAGACAGGGGGCGCCTTAACTATGGCTACACCTTC
NA,TRBV19,TRBD1,TRBJ2-5,CASSSGQGSTETQYF,TGTGCCAGTAGTAGCGGACAGGGGAGTACAGAGACCCAGTACTTC
NA,TRBV6-5,TRBD2,TRBJ2-2,CASSSGLAGTGELFF,TGTGCCAGCAGCTCGGGACTAGCGGGAACCGGGGAGCTGTTTTTT
NA,TRBV30,TRBD1,TRBJ2-5,CAFSQGIGLETQYF,TGTGCCTTTTCACAGGGGATTGGGTTAGAGACCCAGTACTTC
NA,TRBV5-1,TRBD1,TRBJ2-2,CASSLTGDPNTGELFF,TGCGCCAGCAGCCTGACAGGGGATCCGAACACCGGGGAGCTGTTTTTT
once,TRBV2,TRBD1,TRBJ1-5,CASSSRGPSNQPQHF,TGTGCCAGCAGCTCGAGGGGGCCCAGCAATCAGCCCCAGCATTTT